This T cell receptor (beta chain) was sequenced in a study of CD8+CD57+ T cells in acquired aplastic anemia. About the study: DNA per sorted CD4+ or CD8+ sample ranged about 0.2 to 30 ug, averaging about 2.9 ug.

Germline V CDR1 and CDR2: SNHLY, FYNNEI. This CDR3 spans 15 amino acids. J was trimmed by 7 bases and V by 3 bases; bases with no gene match: 6. By flow cytometry, patients selected for sequencing had shown an expansion of CD8+CD57+ cells. CDR3 and TCR beta VDJ profiling relied on a genomic DNA template. TCRdb processed the reads anew with MiXCR; each CDR3 protein has one entry. The table lists roughly 500,000 distinct CDR3 sequences, roughly a third of them singletons. Sequenced sample: sorted CD4+, CD8+, or CD8+CD57+ T cells (not recorded which) from PBMCs. The genes are TRBV2 and TRBJ1-6; 7 bases agree with TRBD1. This TCR was recovered from a human donor with aplastic anemia. The CDR3, as DNA: TGTGCCAGCAGTGACGACAGGGTGGGCAATTCACCCCTCCACTTT. Encoded protein: CASSDDRVGNSPLHF.